This T cell receptor (beta chain) was found in a study of cytomegalovirus exposure and HLA in healthy donors. Study outcomes and limitations: In a later analysis, DRB1 alleles had the most associated TCRs; HLA-C alleles the fewest. Rare TCR sequences predominated, though certain public TCRs were found in many donors.

The J segment lost 6 bases and the V segment lost 0 bases, leaving 7 bases of the junction unmatched. The CDR3 totals 16 residues. Per the germline V gene, CDR1 is MGHRA and CDR2 is YSYEKL. Points on this clone: Its antigen remains unknown.

The PCR contained 60 Vbeta and 13 Jbeta primers. In the original workflow: It was a later analysis that counted around 85 million unique TCR beta chains, of which around 11 million were shared. The repertoire was sequenced with immunoSEQ multiplex PCR; TCRdb's copy has only in-frame clones and lacks some. V, J and clone size reflect that table, while D and trimming were determined from the DNA. The sample contains some 170,000 clones, 70% of which appear only once. The sequence was collected from a man aged 18 to 29 in good health and CMV-seropositive. The material sequenced was PBMCs. V gene TRBV4-1 combines with J gene TRBJ2-4, with 8 bases matching TRBD1. In DNA form, the CDR3 reads TGCGCCAGCAGCCAAGACGGCAGGGGGCGGATAAACATTCAGTACTTC. Translated, it gives CASSQDGRGRINIQYF.